These 26 T cell receptor beta chains came from one sample sequenced in a study of naive and memory T cell subsets. An oligonucleotide containing a UMI was ligated to the 3' end of TCR cDNA. The SP2 primer and nested alpha and beta constant region primers amplified ligated cDNA in four rounds. TCRdb re-called the UMI-ligation and nested PCR reads with MiXCR, one entry per CDR3 protein. Seen here are about 25,000 distinct CDR3 sequences, 5.2% observed once, and the top ten hold around 7%. Sequenced: blood. Source of these receptors: an adult in good health.

This clonotype came up many times. The gene calls are TRBV6-6 and TRBJ1-1, with unresolved D. Germline V CDR1 and CDR2: MNHNY, SVGAGI (reference sequence). The CDR3 is made up of 17 amino acids. Deletions cut 2 bases from V and 3 bases from J, with 19 bases between. The CDR3 bases are TGTGCCAGCAGTTACATAAGTGCCCCTACCTGGGACACTGAAGCTTTCTTT. The encoded protein is CASSYISAPTWDTEAFF.

By proportion, this clonotype is medium-sized. This sequence joins TRBV4-3 and TRBJ2-1, with D tentatively TRBD2 (5 bases). Between the trimmed V and J ends, which lost 0 bases and 7 bases, there was a span of 16 bases. The CDR3 length is 16 residues. Germline V gene sequence: CDR1 LGHNA, CDR2 YSLEER. The CDR3: CASSQDVGSRSNEQFF. CDR3 in DNA: TGCGCCAGCAGCCAAGATGTGGGGAGCAGGTCGAATGAGCAGTTCTTC.

This clonotype was counted many times. The rearrangement links TRBV20-1 to TRBJ1-1; D ambiguous. The CDR3 extends over 15 amino acids. Trimming pared 0 bases from V and 0 bases from J, leaving 11 bases between. The germline V gene encodes CDR1 DFQATT and CDR2 SNEGSKA (reference sequence). The CDR3 DNA follows: TGCAGTGCTAGAGATCGGCCGGGGTTGAACACTGAAGCTTTCTTT. This encodes CSARDRPGLNTEAFF.

Many counts were recorded for this clonotype. The V and J genes are TRBV29-1 and TRBJ2-3, with 7 bases identical to TRBD1. CDR1 is SQVTM, CDR2 ANQGSEA, per germline. This CDR3 has 16 residues. The ends lost 2 bases at V and 2 bases at J; junction bases unmatched: 10. The CDR3 protein is CSVESGTDIFTDTQYF. The DNA for the CDR3 is TGCAGCGTTGAATCCGGGACAGACATTTTCACAGATACGCAGTATTTT.

This clonotype has a handful of counts. This chain joins TRBV19 and TRBJ2-1, with 8 positions matching TRBD2. Germline lookup yields CDR1 LNHDA and CDR2 SQIVND (reference sequence). The CDR3 runs to 15 residues. J gave up 4 bases and V 4 bases, and 6 bases lay outside the gene matches. The CDR3 is CASSTGLGQYNEQFF. The CDR3 bases are TGTGCCAGTAGTACGGGACTAGGGCAGTACAATGAGCAGTTCTTC.

In its sample, this clonotype was seen many times. The V and J genes are TRBV29-1 and TRBJ1-2, with D unclear. Trimming took 4 bases from V and 1 from J, leaving 7 bases between them. Per germline, CDR1 SQVTM and CDR2 ANQGSEA. This CDR3 comprises 12 residues. CDR3 loop: CSVAGFNYGYTF. As DNA, the CDR3 is TGCAGCGTTGCCGGATTTAACTATGGCTACACCTTC.

This clonotype was found many times. As DNA, the CDR3 is TGTGCCAGCAGCTTAGCGGGAGGGCCGTCTGGGGCCAACGTCCTGACTTTC. It encodes CASSLAGGPSGANVLTF. J is TRBJ2-6 and V is TRBV11-2; 8 positions agree with TRBD2. The CDR3 is 17 amino acids. CDR1 is SGHAT and CDR2 is FQNNGV in the germline V gene. Trimming cost V 1 base and J 1 base; bases outside gene matches: 3.

The sample holds one count of this clonotype. This may be a read error: a much more frequent sequence differs by one nucleotide. Without the conserved terminal phenylalanine or tryptophan, this CDR3 likely stems from a read error. This sequence joins TRBV7-2 and TRBJ1-1; 8 bases are shared with TRBD1. After removal of 4 bases from V and 4 bases from J, the junction contained 2 bases not matched to a gene. Germline CDR1 and CDR2: SGHTA and FQGNSA. The CDR3 runs 13 residues. CDR3 loop: CASSSQGGTEAFI. The CDR3, as DNA: TGTGCCAGCAGCTCACAGGGGGGCACTGAAGCTTTCATT.

This clonotype was seen repeatedly, ten times or more. J is TRBJ1-1 and V is TRBV7-8; 7 nucleotides agree with TRBD1. Germline lookup yields CDR1 SGHVS and CDR2 FQNEAQ. J gave up 2 bases and V 5 bases, and 8 bases lay outside the gene matches. This CDR3 region has 15 residues. The CDR3 region is CASSGLGTVNTEAFF. The CDR3, as DNA: TGTGCCAGCAGCGGACTAGGGACAGTCAACACTGAAGCTTTCTTT.

In its sample, this clonotype is medium-sized. The chain combines TRBV29-1 with TRBJ1-4, with 9 bases identical to TRBD1. Trimming took 6 bases from V and 7 from J; bases not matched to a gene: 6. The CDR3 length is 13 residues. CDR1 is SQVTM and CDR2 is ANQGSEA in the germline V gene. CDR3 DNA: TGCAGCGTGGGGGACAGGGTGGGTGAAAAACTGTTTTTT. The encoded protein is CSVGDRVGEKLFF.

This clonotype was observed at least ten times. The rearrangement uses TRBV6-5 and TRBJ2-3; TRBD2 is a possible D gene (6 bases). The CDR3 runs to 14 residues. The V gene lost 6 bases and the J gene lost 10 bases, with 20 bases spanning the gap. CDR1 is MNHEY, CDR2 SVGAGI, per germline. The CDR3 DNA is TGTGCCAGCAGCTCTTTCGGGGGACTCGGGCCGCAGTATTTT. Protein sequence: CASSSFGGLGPQYF.

This clonotype turned up a few times. This sequence may be a read error, since a much larger clone differs from it by one base. The CDR3 protein is CASSQHPGLKRYNEQFF. The CDR3 DNA reads TGTGCCAGCAGCCAACACCCGGGACTTAAACGCTACAATGAGCAGTTCTTC. The chain couples TRBV3-1 to TRBJ2-1; D perhaps matches TRBD2 (6 bases). The CDR3 loop spans 17 amino acids. Germline CDR1 is LGHDT and CDR2 is YNNKEL (reference sequence). With 2 bases removed from V and 3 bases from J, the gap between germline ends came to 17 bases.

Details on this clonotype: A read error may explain this, as a much larger clone is one base away. The chain uses TRBV7-2 and TRBJ1-1; D is unresolved. Germline CDR1 reads SGHTA; CDR2 reads FQGNSA. The CDR3 sequence is 15 residues long. The V and J ends lost 2 bases and 1 base respectively, with 11 bases between them. CDR3: CASSLFSSTNTEAFF. The DNA of the CDR3 is TGTGCCAGCAGCTTATTTTCGTCTACGAACACTGAAGCTTTCTTT.

V is TRBV9 and J is TRBJ2-3; D is ambiguous. V was trimmed by 1 base and J by 0 bases, leaving 12 bases between them. This CDR3 is built from 16 residues. Germline V gene data show CDR1 as SGDLS and CDR2 as YYNGEE. The chain's CDR3 is CASSVSLGQSTDTQYF. CDR3 nucleotide sequence: TGTGCCAGCAGCGTAAGTTTAGGTCAGAGCACAGATACGCAGTATTTT.

This clonotype was seen repeatedly, ten times or more. The chain employs TRBV20-1 and TRBJ1-2; 7 bases are a match to TRBD1. Per germline, CDR1 DFQATT and CDR2 SNEGSKA (reference sequence). V shed 3 bases, J shed 8 bases, and the junction held 3 bases outside the gene matches. The CDR3 runs to 11 residues. The chain's CDR3 is CSASLQGGYTF. In nucleotides, the CDR3 is TGCAGTGCTAGTTTACAGGGGGGCTACACCTTC.

This clonotype was counted many times. CDR3 sequence reads: CASNRAGAVDTQYF. The CDR3 DNA reads as TGTGCCAGCAACAGGGCGGGAGCGGTAGATACGCAGTATTTT. The chain links TRBV25-1 to TRBJ2-3; D is perhaps TRBD2 (7 bases). The ends were cut back, 7 bases at V and 5 bases at J, with 16 bases in the middle. The germline gives CDR1 MGHDK, CDR2 SYGVNS. This CDR3 has 14 residues.

This clonotype was observed many times. Written as DNA, the CDR3 is TGTGCCAGCAGCTTCAACCCGGGCCCAGACGAGACCCAGTACTTC. Translation: CASSFNPGPDETQYF. This chain links TRBV7-6 with TRBJ2-5; unclear D gene. V was trimmed by 3 bases and J by 5 bases, leaving 16 bases between them. Germline V gene lookup returns CDR1 SGHVS and CDR2 FNYEAQ. This CDR3 region has 15 residues.

The gene calls are TRBV11-1 and TRBJ1-1, with D maybe TRBD1 (5 bases). Looked up from germline, CDR1 is SGHAT and CDR2 is FQDESV (reference sequence). This CDR3 region has 14 residues. The V end lost 5 bases, the J end lost 0 bases, and 10 bases lay between the germline ends. The CDR3 coding sequence is TGTGCCAGCAGCGAAGCAGGGTTGAACACTGAAGCTTTCTTT. This sequence encodes CASSEAGLNTEAFF.

Many counts were recorded for this clonotype. The chain carries TRBV20-1 and TRBJ2-7, with a tentative D call TRBD2 (7 bases). Germline loops: CDR1 DFQATT, CDR2 SNEGSKA (reference sequence). The CDR3 sequence is 13 residues long. V shed 5 bases and J shed 5 bases, with 16 bases lying between them. The CDR3 here is CSAGGGGRDEQYF. In DNA, the CDR3 is TGCAGTGCTGGGGGAGGGGGGCGCGACGAGCAGTACTTC.

This clonotype was seen a few times. The V call is TRBV10-2, the J call TRBJ2-7; 8 nucleotides line up with TRBD1. The germline V gene encodes CDR1 WSHSY and CDR2 SAAADI. V dropped 8 bases and J dropped 6; count of bases not matched to a gene: 12. The CDR3 covers 14 residues. CDR3 nucleotide sequence: TGCGCCAGCGGGGGACAGGAGGTCTTCGGCGAGCAGTACTTC. Its protein product is CASGGQEVFGEQYF.

This clonotype was recorded at least ten times. DNA for the CDR3: TGCAGCGTTGGGACTACAGGGGGATACTATGGCTACACCTTC. Amino acids: CSVGTTGGYYGYTF. This chain links TRBV29-1 with TRBJ1-2; 8 bases are shared with TRBD1. The CDR3 length is 14 residues. V gave up 4 bases and J gave up 3 bases; unmatched junction bases: 7. Germline lookup yields CDR1 SQVTM and CDR2 ANQGSEA.

The gene calls are TRBV25-1 and TRBJ2-5; tentative D call: TRBD2 (5 bases). Looked up from germline, CDR1 is MGHDK and CDR2 is SYGVNS. This CDR3 is 15 amino acids long. The V and J ends lost 1 base and 1 base respectively, with 10 bases between them. Here the CDR3 reads CASSESGAAQETQYF. The CDR3 nucleotides read TGTGCCAGCAGTGAATCAGGAGCGGCCCAAGAGACCCAGTACTTC.

The sample holds many counts of this clonotype. The chain employs TRBV20-1 and TRBJ2-7; D might be TRBD1 (6 bases). There are 13 residues in the CDR3. Germline V gene sequence: CDR1 DFQATT, CDR2 SNEGSKA (reference sequence). V was clipped by 3 bases and J by 3 bases, with 12 bases between them. CDR3 in amino acids: CSARAGGVYEQYF. DNA for the CDR3: TGCAGTGCTAGGGCTGGGGGCGTCTACGAGCAGTACTTC.

In its sample, this clonotype was seen a few times. The V gene is TRBV28, the J gene TRBJ2-7; 7 bases match TRBD1. V was pared by 5 bases and J by 5 bases, with 6 bases of the junction left unmatched. Per germline, CDR1 MDHEN and CDR2 SYDVKM. There are 13 residues in the CDR3. The CDR3 DNA follows: TGTGCCAGCAGTCCCGGGACAGTTGACGAGCAGTACTTC. It yields the protein CASSPGTVDEQYF.

This clonotype has a count of ten or more. This rearrangement joins TRBV7-3 to TRBJ1-1, with no clear D. The CDR3 is 15 residues long. From germline, CDR1 is SGHTA and CDR2 FQGTGA. With 6 bases removed from V and 1 base from J, the gap between germline ends came to 15 bases. The CDR3 nucleotides read TGTGCCAGCAGGCTGGATGGGGTAGCGAACACTGAAGCTTTCTTT. Protein: CASRLDGVANTEAFF.

This clonotype appeared many times. This chain joins TRBV28 and TRBJ1-4; D is perhaps TRBD1 (5 bases). The V gene lost 6 bases and the J gene lost 6 bases, with 23 bases spanning the gap. From germline, CDR1 is MDHEN and CDR2 SYDVKM. This CDR3 is built from 17 residues. CDR3: CASSPGVLFGFDEKLFF. The CDR3 DNA follows: TGTGCCAGCAGCCCGGGGGTCTTATTTGGGTTTGATGAAAAACTGTTTTTT.